Shown below are 14 T cell receptor beta chains from a single sample sequenced in a study of blood T cell repertoires in COVID-19. Generated by immunoSEQ multiplex PCR, the TCRdb table keeps only in-frame clones and is missing some. Of around 480,000 clones in the sample, about 91% were seen once. Input material: peripheral blood. The receptors shown here come from a woman between 50 and 59 years old with COVID-19, enrolled during active disease.

This chain links TRBV5-1 with TRBJ2-1; D unresolved. This CDR3 is 13 amino acids long. Trimming shortened V by 0 bases and J by 3 bases, and 4 bases separated the two germline ends. Germline V gene sequence: CDR1 SGHRS, CDR2 YFSETQ. CDR3 sequence reads: CASSLGNYNEQFF. The CDR3 coding sequence is TGCGCCAGCAGCTTGGGTAACTACAATGAGCAGTTCTTC.

V and J are TRBV19 and TRBJ1-3; weak D call: TRBD1 (5 bases). The CDR3 is 14 residues long. Germline CDR1 and CDR2: LNHDA and SQIVND (reference sequence). Trimming removed 7 bases from V and 0 bases from J, with 10 bases in between. Here the CDR3 reads CASTAGFSGNTIYF. CDR3 in DNA: TGTGCCAGTACTGCAGGGTTCTCTGGAAACACCATATATTTT.

The J gene is TRBJ2-1, the V gene TRBV6-5; 8 nucleotides align to TRBD2. J was trimmed by 3 bases and V by 4 bases; bases with no gene match: 5. This CDR3 comprises 15 residues. The V gene's germline CDR1 is MNHEY and CDR2 SVGAGI. The CDR3 DNA reads as TGTGCCAGCAGTTCCGCGGGGGGCCTCTACAATGAGCAGTTCTTC. It encodes CASSSAGGLYNEQFF.

J is TRBJ2-7 and V is TRBV7-9; the D gene is possibly TRBD1 (6 bases). CDR1 and CDR2 (germline): SEHNR, FQNEAQ (reference sequence). The CDR3 consists of 15 residues. V lost 0 bases and J 5 bases, leaving 14 bases between the germline ends. DNA for the CDR3: TGTGCCAGCAGCTTAGCGCTGGGGCAGGGGAACGAGCAGTACTTC. This encodes CASSLALGQGNEQYF.

The rearrangement uses TRBV27 and TRBJ2-1, with 8 bases lining up with TRBD1. The V and J ends lost 3 bases and 8 bases, in that order; junction bases with no gene match: 6. The CDR3 contains 14 residues. Germline V gene sequence: CDR1 MNHEY, CDR2 SMNVEV (reference sequence). This CDR3 is CASSLLDRAHEQFF. For the CDR3, the DNA is TGTGCCAGCAGTTTGTTGGACAGGGCCCATGAGCAGTTCTTC.

J is TRBJ2-3 and V is TRBV19; D not resolved. Germline V gene data show CDR1 as LNHDA and CDR2 as SQIVND (reference sequence). The CDR3 loop spans 14 amino acids. The germline V and J ends were trimmed by 5 bases and 6 bases, with 15 bases remaining between them. The CDR3 loop reads CASSESPHWDTQYF. In DNA, the CDR3 is TGTGCCAGTAGTGAGTCACCCCATTGGGATACGCAGTATTTT.

This clone was recorded only once. The chain uses TRBV28 and TRBJ1-1; D uncertain. The CDR3 consists of 10 residues. Trimming removed 10 bases from V and 7 bases from J, with 10 bases in between. Looked up from germline, CDR1 is MDHEN and CDR2 is SYDVKM. In DNA form, the CDR3 reads TGTGCCACCGGGGAGGGTGAAGCTTTCTTT. Its translation: CATGEGEAFF. Variable domain in full (rest from reference TRBV28 and TRBJ1-1): DVKVTQSSRYLVKRTGEKVFLECVQDMDHENMFWYRQDPGLGLRLIYFSYDVKMKEKGDIPEGYSVSREKKERFSLILESASTNQTSMYLCATGEGEAFFGQGTRLTVV.

The genes are TRBV27 and TRBJ2-7, with D possibly being TRBD2 (5 bases). There are 15 residues in the CDR3. The V end lost 2 bases, the J end lost 2 bases, and 13 bases lay between the germline ends. Germline CDR1 and CDR2: MNHEY and SMNVEV (reference sequence). CDR3: CASSLGYGVTYEQYF. The CDR3 coding sequence is TGTGCCAGCAGTTTAGGGTACGGGGTCACCTACGAGCAGTACTTC.

The chain recombines TRBV2 with TRBJ1-2; 8 nucleotides line up with TRBD1. Germline CDR1 and CDR2: SNHLY and FYNNEI. CDR3 length equals 15 residues. V was clipped by 5 bases and J by 7 bases; unmatched bases: 12. The CDR3 spells CASSSEAGGPFGYTF. Here the CDR3 DNA reads TGTGCCAGCAGTTCGGAGGCAGGGGGCCCCTTTGGCTACACCTTC.

This clone is a singleton in its sample. This chain connects TRBV5-5 to TRBJ1-1; 9 bases align to TRBD1. J lost 5 bases, V lost 6 bases, and 14 bases had no gene match. The CDR3 extends over 16 amino acids. The germline CDR1 and CDR2 sequences are SGHKS and YYEKEE (reference sequence). The CDR3 region is CASTLRPWTGATEAFF. CDR3 coding DNA: TGTGCCAGCACCCTTAGACCATGGACAGGGGCTACTGAAGCTTTCTTT.

The chain combines TRBV5-6 with TRBJ1-1, with 7 bases matching TRBD1. Germline CDR1 reads SGHDT; CDR2 reads YYEEEE. J gave up 5 bases and V 0 bases, and 7 bases lay outside the gene matches. The length of the CDR3 is 15 residues. In DNA form, the CDR3 reads TGTGCCAGCAGCTTGGTAGTAGGGGGCAGGACTGAAGCTTTCTTT. As protein: CASSLVVGGRTEAFF.

The V call is TRBV19, the J call TRBJ2-1, with D perhaps matching TRBD1 (6 bases). The ends were cut back, 4 bases at V and 3 bases at J, with 13 bases in the middle. The CDR3 consists of 15 residues. The germline gives CDR1 LNHDA, CDR2 SQIVND (reference sequence). CDR3 amino acids: CASSTRTVLYNEQFF. In DNA, the CDR3 is TGTGCCAGTAGTACTAGGACAGTTCTCTACAATGAGCAGTTCTTC.

This sequence joins TRBV4-2 and TRBJ2-3, with 15 bases identical to TRBD2. Trimming removed 3 bases from V and 3 bases from J; junction bases left unmatched: 10. There are 19 residues in the CDR3. CDR1 is LGHNA and CDR2 is YNFKEQ in the germline V gene. DNA for the CDR3: TGTGCCAGCAGCCATCGTGGACTAGCGGGGGGGCAAGCAACAGATACGCAGTATTTT. It codes for CASSHRGLAGGQATDTQYF.

The CDR3 sequence is CASSLDRGGTGELFF. The DNA of the CDR3 is TGTGCCAGCAGCTTGGACAGGGGTGGCACCGGGGAGCTGTTTTTT. The chain has TRBV5-6 and TRBJ2-2, with 7 bases identical to TRBD1. The CDR3 spans 15 residues. The ends lost 0 bases at V and 4 bases at J; junction bases unmatched: 3. Germline CDR1 is SGHDT and CDR2 is YYEEEE.